This TCR beta chain was sequenced for a study of T cells in Graves' hyperthyroidism and ophthalmopathy (dated by TCRdb to between 2017 and 2020). In terms of the full investigation: Peripheral blood samples were taken at the time of initial diagnosis, prior to any treatment. The paper reports TCR Vbeta CDR3 sequencing of about 140 peripheral blood samples: 43 ophthalmopathy, approximately 74 hyperthyroidism and 17 progressor patients. Whether ophthalmopathy could be predicted prospectively was tested in an independent validation cohort made up of about 20 hyperthyroidism patients plus 17 patients who later progressed to ophthalmopathy. In about six Graves' hyperthyroidism patients, the study also compared T-cell repertoires from thyroid tissue with T-cell repertoires from blood. TCR V-J signatures able to tell the groups apart were searched for in a discovery cohort of 100 patients, of whom over 40 had Graves' ophthalmopathy and roughly 58 had stable Graves' hyperthyroidism. Following sampling, methimazole starting at 30 mg daily was given to hyperthyroidism patients, and high-dose intravenous methylprednisolone was given to ophthalmopathy patients. The 90 to 100 discovery patients were randomly split 7:3 into training and test sets. General study outcomes and caveats: In validation, the model predicted progression to ophthalmopathy a median of roughly six months before onset, with over 60% sensitivity and just under 75% specificity. No statistical method was used to fix the sample size in advance, and group allocation was not hidden from the investigators. A model built on a 13 V-J signature distinguished ophthalmopathy from stable hyperthyroidism, reaching 85% to 90% sensitivity and 81% to 83% specificity in cross-validation and 80%/75% in testing. Most expanded thyroid clonotypes (frequency above 0.001) were also detected in blood, suggesting blood repertoires may reflect thyroid immune responses.

TCR beta CDR3 regions were amplified from RNA transcripts. A first-round RT-PCR of the TCR CDR3 used the HTBI primer set with the Qiagen OneStep RT-PCR kit. Libraries were constructed in a second round of multiplex PCR, after which size selection and purification were performed. Paired-end sequencing of the libraries was performed with 100 bp reads on an Illumina HiSeq2000. Regarding the original processing steps: SOAPnuke was used to process the raw data, throwing out any read that contained adapters or uncalled bases, had a mean Phred below 15, or lacked an exact constant-primer or identifier match. COPE v1.2.5 was used to merge high-quality paired reads, and clonotypes were defined as unique nucleotide sequences. MiTCR v1.1 was used to align the clonotypes against IMGT TRBV, TRBD and TRBJ reference segments. Analysis was restricted to V-J combinations with a frequency above 0.0001, which covered approximately 99% of repertoires. The TCS score was defined as F50 (clonal expansion) divided by E x V (chaos), with BLOSUM62-based TCRdist calculated between CDR3 peptides within each V-J. Welch's t-statistics and random forest reduced roughly 540 V-J features to about 12, which were used in a naive Bayes classifier (R e1071). Clones were called with MiXCR by TCRdb after fastp trimmed the public reads at Q25, and only in-frame beta chains were retained. Rows are combined by CDR3 protein, so each entry shows the most common genes and DNA. TCRdb, not the original authors, processed these V and J calls. Here the sample has some 210,000 distinct CDR3 sequences; roughly 15% occur a single time. The ten largest clones represent under 65% of the sample.

A patient counted as having stable Graves' hyperthyroidism if no progression to ophthalmopathy occurred over 18 months of follow-up. The hyperthyroidism patients were between 18 and 65 years old and newly diagnosed, with a disease duration of less than 2 months. Any patient with an uncontrolled infection, another autoimmune disease, pregnancy or lactation was excluded. Diagnoses relied on clinical symptoms, serum thyroxine and TRAb, thyroid ultrasound and orbital computed tomography. PBMCs were isolated from 7.5 to 10 ml of fresh peripheral blood by Ficoll-Paque density gradient centrifugation. Trizol reagent was used to extract total RNA, and RNA quality was then checked on an Agilent 2100 Bioanalyzer. V lost 3 bases and J lost 3 bases, and the count of bases not matched to a germline gene is 8. The CDR3 goes from the cysteine to the phenylalanine over 16 residues. The read is trimmed to its CDR3 DNA, 48 bases read in frame from base 1.

This clonotype was recorded many times. The antigen this receptor binds is unknown. Base qualities are missing; no much larger clone stands one base away. Sequenced material: blood. The rearranged chain carries TRBV12-3 or TRBV12-4 and TRBJ2-3; 8 nucleotides in the junction match TRBD1. This sequence was found in a man aged 45-65 years with Graves' hyperthyroidism. In nucleotide form, the sequence is TGTGCCAGCAGTTTGGGTGGACAGGGATTGACAGATACGCAGTATTTT. It specifies CASSLGGQGLTDTQYF.